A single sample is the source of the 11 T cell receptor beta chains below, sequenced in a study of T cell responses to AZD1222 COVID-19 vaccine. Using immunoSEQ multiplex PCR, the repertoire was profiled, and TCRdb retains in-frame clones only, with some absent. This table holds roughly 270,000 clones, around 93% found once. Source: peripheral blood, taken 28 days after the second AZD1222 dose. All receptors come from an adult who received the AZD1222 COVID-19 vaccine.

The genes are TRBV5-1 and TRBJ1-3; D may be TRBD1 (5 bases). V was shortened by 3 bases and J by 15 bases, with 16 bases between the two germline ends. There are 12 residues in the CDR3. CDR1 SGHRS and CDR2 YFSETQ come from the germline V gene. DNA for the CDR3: TGCGCCAGCAGCTGGGGGGATGGCCCCGCATATTTT. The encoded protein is CASSWGDGPAYF.

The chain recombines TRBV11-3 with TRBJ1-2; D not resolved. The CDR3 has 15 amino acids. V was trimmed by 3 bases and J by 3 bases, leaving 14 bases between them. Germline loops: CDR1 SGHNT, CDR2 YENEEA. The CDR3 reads CASSFRRFLHYGYTF. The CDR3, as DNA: TGTGCCAGCAGCTTCCGACGTTTTTTGCACTATGGCTACACCTTC.

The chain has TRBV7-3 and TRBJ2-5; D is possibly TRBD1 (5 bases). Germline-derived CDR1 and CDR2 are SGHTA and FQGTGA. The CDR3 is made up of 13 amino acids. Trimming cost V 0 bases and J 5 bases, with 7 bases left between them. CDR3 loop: CASSLTNRETQYF. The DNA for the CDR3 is TGTGCCAGCAGCTTAACCAACAGGGAGACCCAGTACTTC.

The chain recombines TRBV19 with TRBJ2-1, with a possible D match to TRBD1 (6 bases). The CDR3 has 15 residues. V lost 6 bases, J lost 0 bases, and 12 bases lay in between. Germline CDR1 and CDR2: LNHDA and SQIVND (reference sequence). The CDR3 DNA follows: TGTGCCAGTAGCTTGACAGGTCGCTCCTACAATGAGCAGTTCTTC. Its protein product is CASSLTGRSYNEQFF.

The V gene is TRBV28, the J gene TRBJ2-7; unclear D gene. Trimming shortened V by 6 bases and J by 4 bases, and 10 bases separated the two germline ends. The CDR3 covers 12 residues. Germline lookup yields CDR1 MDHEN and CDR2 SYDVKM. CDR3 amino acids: CASSPARYEQYF. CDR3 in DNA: TGTGCCAGCAGCCCGGCTAGATACGAGCAGTACTTC.

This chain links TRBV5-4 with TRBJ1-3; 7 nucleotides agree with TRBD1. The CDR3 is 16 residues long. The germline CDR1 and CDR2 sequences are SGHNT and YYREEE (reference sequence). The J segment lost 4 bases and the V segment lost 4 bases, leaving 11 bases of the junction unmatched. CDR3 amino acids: CASSRNAGGSGNTIYF. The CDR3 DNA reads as TGTGCCAGCAGCCGGAACGCAGGGGGATCCGGAAACACCATATATTTT.

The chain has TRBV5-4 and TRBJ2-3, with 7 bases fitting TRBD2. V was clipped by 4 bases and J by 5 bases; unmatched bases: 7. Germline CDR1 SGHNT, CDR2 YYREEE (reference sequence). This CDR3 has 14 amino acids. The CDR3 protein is CASSGGRAEDTQYF. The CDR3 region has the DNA TGTGCCAGCAGCGGGGGGAGGGCTGAAGATACGCAGTATTTT.

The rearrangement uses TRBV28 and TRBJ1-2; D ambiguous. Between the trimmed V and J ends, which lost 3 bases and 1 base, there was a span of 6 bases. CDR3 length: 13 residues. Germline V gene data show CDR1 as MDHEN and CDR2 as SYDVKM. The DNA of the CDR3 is TGTGCCAGCAGTTTTCAGAGTAACTATGGCTACACCTTC. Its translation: CASSFQSNYGYTF.

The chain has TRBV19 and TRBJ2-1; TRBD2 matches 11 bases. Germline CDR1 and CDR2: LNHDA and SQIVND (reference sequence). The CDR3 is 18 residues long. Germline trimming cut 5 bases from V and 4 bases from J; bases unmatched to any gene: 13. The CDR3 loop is CASSVGTSGAVGYNEQFF. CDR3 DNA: TGTGCCAGTAGTGTAGGGACTAGCGGAGCGGTGGGTTACAATGAGCAGTTCTTC.

CDR3 coding DNA: TGTGCCAGCAGCTTCTGGGCGGGGAGGAGCACCGGGGAGCTGTTTTTT. This sequence encodes CASSFWAGRSTGELFF. The genes are TRBV7-9 and TRBJ2-2, with D perhaps matching TRBD2 (6 bases). Germline assignment: CDR1 SEHNR and CDR2 FQNEAQ (reference sequence). This CDR3 is built from 16 residues. The V and J ends lost 3 bases and 4 bases respectively, with 15 bases between them.

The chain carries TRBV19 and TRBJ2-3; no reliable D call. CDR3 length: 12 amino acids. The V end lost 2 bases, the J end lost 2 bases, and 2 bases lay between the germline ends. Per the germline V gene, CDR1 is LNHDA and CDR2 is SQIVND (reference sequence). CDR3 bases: TGTGCCAGTAGTATAAACACAGATACGCAGTATTTT. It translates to CASSINTDTQYF.